This T cell receptor beta chain was found in a study of T-cell memory formation after mild COVID-19. The V end was cut by 1 base, the J end by 1 base, with 15 bases between. The CDR3 loop spans 17 amino acids. In germline, CDR1 is SGHAT, CDR2 FQNNGV. One entry per CDR3 protein, called by TCRdb with MiXCR from the 5' RACE reads. This sample carries about 180,000 distinct CDR3 sequences, around a sixth of them seen once, and the ten largest clones take approximately 4%. The TCR was taken from a man aged 18 to 35 who had mild COVID-19 (a few samples of this study predate the infection). Cell type and time point are not known. The chain joins TRBV11-2 to TRBJ2-3; D not certain. Source material: PBMCs or a T cell subset sorted from them (not recorded which). For the CDR3, the DNA is TGTGCCAGCAGCTTAGTGGGTGCATGGGCCGGCACAGATACGCAGTATTTT. Amino acids: CASSLVGAWAGTDTQYF. Based on the CDR3 plus reference TRBV11-2 and TRBJ2-3, the full variable domain is EAGVAQSPRYKIIEKRQSVAFWCNPISGHATLYWYQQILGQGPKLLIQFQNNGVVDDSQLPKDRFSAERLKGVDSTLKIQPAKLEDSAVYLCASSLVGAWAGTDTQYFGPGTRLTVL.